The clone carrying this TCR beta chain turned up a few times. Its antigen is not identified. Naivety among CD8 cells was defined by CD45RO negativity and positive CCR7 selection, thereby excluding terminally differentiated effector memory CD45RA+ cells. Healthy and HIV-negative, the adult donors had no recent acute infections or vaccinations. The data were taken from a study of shared clonotypes between healthy human individuals. Whole-study results and caveats: Clonotype sharing across several donors was observed for 5% to 6.5% of naive CD4 clonotypes.

Germline V gene data show CDR1 as SGDLS and CDR2 as YYNGEE. The V segment lost 2 bases and the J segment 6 bases; nucleotides outside the gene matches: 4. This CDR3 spans 15 amino acids. Per the original methods: As immunoSEQ supplied junction-only sequences (without quality scores), filtering differed. The table came from immunoSEQ multiplex PCR; TCRdb's copy has only in-frame clones and leaves some out. The V and J calls and clone size are taken from that table; D and trimming were inferred from the DNA. The sample lists about 2 million clones, about 95% seen once, with roughly 1% in the top ten. The sample was naive CD8+ T cells sorted from blood. The chain couples TRBV9 to TRBJ2-2; 10 bases agree with TRBD1. This clonotype originated in a man aged 18 to 30 in good health. The CDR3: CASSVGTGAAGELFF. CDR3 bases: TGTGCCAGCAGCGTCGGGACAGGGGCGGCCGGGGAGCTGTTTTTT. The whole variable domain, remainder taken from reference TRBV9 and TRBJ2-2, is DSGVTQTPKHLITATGQRVTLRCSPRSGDLSVYWYQQSLDQGLQFLIQYYNGEERAKGNILERFSAQQFPDLHSELNLSSLELGDSALYFCASSVGTGAAGELFFGEGSRLTVL.